The T cell receptor beta chain described here comes from a study of CD8 T cells in ankylosing spondylitis. General observations from the study: Researchers reportedly found disease-linked clones significantly enriched in matched ankylosing spondylitis synovial fluid.

V dropped 2 bases and J dropped 4; count of bases not matched to a gene: 7. The V gene's germline CDR1 is MNHEY and CDR2 SVGEGT. The CDR3 contains 16 residues. TCRdb reprocessed the 5' RACE reads via MiXCR and lists one record per CDR3 protein. The sample contains under 250,000 distinct CDR3 sequences, over 8.5% of which appear only once. This clonotype has at least ten counts. Antigen: not known. The origin of this receptor is a male donor with ankylosing spondylitis or in good health (not recorded which). The source material was blood, either unsorted or a sorted T cell fraction (not recorded which). The rearrangement joins TRBV6-2 or TRBV6-3 to TRBJ2-2; TRBD1 matches 7 bases. The CDR3 DNA sequence: TGTGCCAGCAGTTACAGGGACAGACTCCTCACCGGGGAGCTGTTTTTT. Amino acids: CASSYRDRLLTGELFF.